This passage covers 12 T cell receptor beta chains from one sample sequenced in a study of molecular identifiers for immune sequencing clone quantification. One entry per CDR3 protein, called by TCRdb with MiXCR from the PCR reads. The sample contains about 40,000 distinct CDR3 sequences, roughly 22% of which appear only once. The specimen sequenced was naive CD8+ T cells from blood, with Jurkat cell RNA spiked in. The subset: FACS-sorted CD8+CD4-CCR7+CD45RA+ naive T cells. Receptors originate from a human donor in good health. Some libraries in this study had Jurkat cell RNA spiked in.

This clonotype was seen a single time. A read error may be the cause here, since a much bigger clone is one base away. The CDR3 DNA reads as TGTGCCATCAGTGAGTCGCTAGGCTACACCTTC. The encoded protein is CAISESLGYTF. V usage is TRBV10-3 and J usage is TRBJ1-2; D is unclear. V lost 0 bases and J 8 bases, leaving 4 bases between the germline ends. CDR3 length: 11 residues. From germline, CDR1 is ENHRY and CDR2 SYGVKD.

The sample holds one count of this clonotype. A much larger clone differs by one base, so this may be a read error. The CDR3 loop is CAGVPAGVDYEQYF. The CDR3 coding sequence is TGTGCTGGTGTCCCAGCGGGAGTAGACTACGAGCAGTACTTC. The chain has TRBV12-5 and TRBJ2-7; 8 nucleotides line up with TRBD2. The J segment lost 3 bases and the V segment lost 11 bases, leaving 12 bases of the junction unmatched. The V gene's germline CDR1 is LGHNT and CDR2 FRNRAP. The CDR3 runs 14 residues.

As concerns this clonotype: A read error is possible here, since a much larger clone lies one base away. The V and J genes are TRBV5-4 and TRBJ2-7; D call uncertain. This CDR3 contains 13 residues. Germline CDR1 SGHNT, CDR2 YYREEE (reference sequence). CDR3 residues: CATSLETSGEQYF. CDR3 in DNA: TGTGCCACCAGCTTGGAGACCTCCGGCGAGCAGTACTTC.

This clonotype was counted ten times or more. The chain links TRBV4-3 to TRBJ2-1; 11 bases agree with TRBD2. Germline CDR1 LGHNA, CDR2 YSLEER. The CDR3 sequence is 18 residues long. Trimming took 1 base from V and 6 from J; bases not matched to a gene: 11. The CDR3 here is CASSQGLPGLAEFNEQFF. The DNA for the CDR3 is TGCGCCAGCAGCCAAGGCCTTCCGGGACTAGCGGAGTTCAATGAGCAGTTCTTC.

This clonotype was picked up many times. A read error may produce the germline difference seen at one junction end. The genes are TRBV28 and TRBJ2-3; D remains unclear. The germline CDR1 and CDR2 sequences are MDHEN and SYDVKM. The CDR3 length is 14 residues. The CDR3 DNA follows: TGTGCCAGCAGCGCGAGAACTGCCCCCGATACGCAGTATTTC. Translation: CASSARTAPDTQYF.

The V gene is TRBV7-6, the J gene TRBJ2-2; no firm D call. CDR1 is SGHVS and CDR2 is FNYEAQ in the germline V gene. This CDR3 spans 13 amino acids. The DNA of the CDR3 is TGTGTTAGCAGCTTAGAGCCCTTCGGGGAGCTGTTTTTT. Residues: CVSSLEPFGELFF.

This clonotype was counted many times. The chain couples TRBV20-1 to TRBJ2-7; tentative D call: TRBD2 (6 bases). The V end was cut by 6 bases, the J end by 0 bases, with 12 bases between. CDR1 and CDR2 from the germline V gene are DFQATT and SNEGSKA (reference sequence). This CDR3 is built from 13 residues. CDR3 loop: CSADSGSSYEQYF. CDR3 coding DNA: TGCAGTGCGGATAGCGGCAGCTCCTACGAGCAGTACTTC.

V gene TRBV12-3 or TRBV12-4 combines with J gene TRBJ2-2, with 13 bases identical to TRBD2. The CDR3 spans 19 residues. Germline trimming cut 4 bases from V and 1 base from J; bases unmatched to any gene: 9. CDR3 residues: CASSSIGLAGVWNTGELFF. The CDR3 DNA is TGTGCCAGCAGTTCGATTGGACTAGCGGGAGTTTGGAACACCGGGGAGCTGTTTTTT.

There are many counts of this clonotype. J is TRBJ2-1 and V is TRBV27; 8 bases are shared with TRBD2. Unmatched junction bases numbered 13, after V lost 0 bases and J lost 0 bases. CDR3 length: 20 residues. CDR1 and CDR2 (germline): MNHEY, SMNVEV (reference sequence). CDR3 nucleotide sequence: TGTGCCAGCAGTTTATCATCCCGAAGACTAGCGAAAAGCTCCTACAATGAGCAGTTCTTC. This gives the protein CASSLSSRRLAKSSYNEQFF.

This chain joins TRBV12-3 or TRBV12-4 and TRBJ2-6; possibly TRBD1 or TRBD2 for D (5 bases each). With 1 base removed from V and 3 bases from J, the gap between germline ends came to 19 bases. The CDR3 covers 19 residues. CDR3 DNA sequence: TGTGCCAGCAGTTTAGAGTCCATTGTTGGGGGAAATGGGGCCAACGTCCTGACTTTC. This codes for CASSLESIVGGNGANVLTF.

This clonotype showed up many times. The V gene is TRBV7-9, the J gene TRBJ1-5; the D gene is possibly TRBD1 (5 bases). Germline V CDR1 and CDR2: SEHNR, FQNEAQ (reference sequence). Trimming cost V 5 bases and J 2 bases, with 10 bases left between them. The length of the CDR3 is 14 residues. The DNA for the CDR3 is TGTGCCAGCAGCCCCCAGGGAGGCAATCAGCCCCAGCATTTT. Translation: CASSPQGGNQPQHF.

In its sample, this clonotype was seen many times. This chain connects TRBV24-1 to TRBJ1-5; D not resolved. The CDR3 is 13 amino acids. V gave up 5 bases and J gave up 7 bases, with 11 bases separating them. Per germline, CDR1 KGHDR and CDR2 SFDVKD. The CDR3 sequence: CATSAGGHQPQHF. In DNA form, the CDR3 reads TGTGCCACCAGTGCGGGCGGGCACCAGCCCCAGCATTTT.